This TCR beta chain stems from a study of cytomegalovirus exposure and HLA in healthy donors. Profiling relied on immunoSEQ multiplex PCR, and the TCRdb table lists in-frame clones only, not all of them. The sample carries some 210,000 clones, about nine tenths recorded once. The approximately 120-subject validation cohort, separate from the approximately 630-subject first cohort, included the donors. Details on this clone: The target antigen is unknown.

Study-wide results and limits: Listed as cytomegalovirus-associated were about 160 TCR beta chains. Subsequent analysis showed first-cohort TCR clusters tending to co-occur in 120 validation repertoires. Most observed TCR sequences were rare, whereas some public TCRs were detected in many donors.

CDR1 is SGHNT, CDR2 YENEEA, per germline. Trimming left V 1 base short and J 6 bases short, with 7 bases between. The CDR3 length is 13 residues. The V call is TRBV11-3, the J call TRBJ2-1; D unclear. The receptor comes from a young woman in good health and CMV-seropositive. The sequenced material came from PBMCs. The CDR3 nucleotides read TGTGCCAGCAGCTTAGCTAGTTCCAATGAGCAGTTCTTC. Protein: CASSLASSNEQFF.